Listed below are T cell receptor beta chains from one sample, sequenced in a study of shared clonotypes between healthy human individuals. Libraries were prepared by immunoSEQ multiplex PCR; TCRdb keeps only in-frame clonotypes and omits some of them. The sample gives roughly 2.5 million clones, 85% to 95% of which show up once; about 0.13% is in the top ten. Sequencing was performed on naive CD4+ T cells sorted from blood. Receptors originate from a man between 18 and 29 years old in good health. Both conserved end residues are part of each CDR3. The D gene is left open where the match is weak. Some rows mark clone size as missing; the rest say once, few, many or name a class of expanded clone.

>TRBD2|TRBJ2-7|TRBV7-2|-
CASSAPASGGFEQYF
TGTGCCAGCAGCGCGCCAGCTAGCGGGGGGTTCGAGCAGTACTTC
>TRBD1|TRBJ2-7|TRBV6-5|-
CASSSKGQALSYEQYF
TGTGCCAGCAGTTCAAAAGGACAGGCCCTCTCCTACGAGCAGTACTTC
>-|TRBJ2-1|TRBV7-3|-
CASSSQGRGEQFF
TGTGCCAGCAGCTCACAGGGTAGGGGTGAGCAGTTCTTC
>TRBD2|TRBJ2-7|TRBV27|-
CASRVGLSSYEQYF
TGTGCCAGCAGGGTGGGACTATCCTCCTACGAGCAGTACTTC
>-|TRBJ1-4|TRBV30|-
CARSVGAKLFF
TGTGCCCGGAGTGTGGGAGCTAAACTGTTTTTT
>-|TRBJ2-1|TRBV19|-
CASSPTVKGNEQFF
TGTGCCAGTAGCCCTACGGTTAAGGGCAATGAGCAGTTCTTC
>TRBD1|TRBJ2-3|TRBV5-4|-
CASSLLPTGTTDTQYF
TGTGCCAGCAGCTTGTTGCCGACAGGGACCACAGATACGCAGTATTTT
>TRBD1|TRBJ1-1|TRBV4-1|-
CASSLLPDRGAGNTEAFF
TGCGCCAGCAGCCTCCTCCCCGACAGGGGGGCAGGGAACACTGAAGCTTTCTTT
>-|TRBJ1-1|TRBV10-3|few
CATREGNTEAFF
TGTGCCACCCGGGAGGGGAACACTGAAGCTTTCTTT
>-|TRBJ2-2|TRBV11-2|-
CASSLVVGELFF
TGTGCCAGCAGCCTAGTGGTCGGGGAGCTGTTTTTT
>-|TRBJ1-5|TRBV19|once
CASSIEAGNNQPQHF
TGTGCCAGTAGTATAGAGGCCGGAAACAATCAGCCCCAGCATTTT
>TRBD2|TRBJ2-3|TRBV5-1|once
CASSLVTSGGDTQYF
TGCGCCAGCAGCTTGGTGACTAGCGGAGGAGATACGCAGTATTTT
>-|TRBJ2-2|TRBV6-1|-
CASRRDRYTGELFF
TGTGCCAGCAGGAGGGACCGCTACACCGGGGAGCTGTTTTTT
>-|TRBJ1-4|TRBV4-1|-
CASSQGRLEKLFF
TGCGCCAGCAGCCAGGGTAGATTGGAAAAACTGTTTTTT
>-|TRBJ2-5|TRBV6-1|-
CVALRDTKQYF
TGTGTCGCGCTCCGGGACACTAAGCAGTACTTC
>TRBD2|TRBJ2-3|TRBV2|-
CASRVAGVDTQYF
TGTGCCAGCAGGGTAGCGGGGGTGGATACGCAGTATTTT
>TRBD2|TRBJ2-3|TRBV28|-
CAWGGNTDTQYF
TGTGCCTGGGGGGGTAACACAGATACGCAGTATTTT
>TRBD1|TRBJ1-6|TRBV9|-
CASSARDSSSPLHF
TGTGCCAGCAGCGCCCGGGACAGTAGTTCACCCCTCCACTTT
>TRBD1|TRBJ2-7|TRBV5-5|once
CASRGGNGQDSSYEQYF
TGTGCCAGCAGAGGTGGGAACGGACAGGATAGCTCCTACGAGCAGTACTTC
>-|TRBJ1-5|TRBV30|-
CAWTQQRYNQPQHF
TGTGCCTGGACCCAACAGCGTTACAATCAGCCCCAGCATTTT
>TRBD2|TRBJ2-1|TRBV7-2|-
CASSSPGTSVVQFF
TGTGCCAGCAGCTCGCCCGGGACTAGCGTTGTACAGTTCTTC
>TRBD1|TRBJ2-7|TRBV18|-
CASSPRDRTYEQYF
TGTGCCAGCTCACCCAGGGACAGAACCTACGAGCAGTACTTC
>TRBD1|TRBJ2-1|TRBV19|-
CASSDWNRGSYNEQFF
TGTGCCAGTAGCGACTGGAACAGGGGCTCCTACAATGAGCAGTTCTTC
>-|TRBJ2-5|TRBV9|-
CASSGVDSFRETQYF
TGTGCCAGCAGCGGTGTCGACAGTTTTAGGGAGACCCAGTACTTC
>TRBD2|TRBJ2-3|TRBV4-3|-
CASSQETSGRVPDTQYF
TGCGCCAGCAGCCAAGAGACTAGCGGGAGGGTGCCAGATACGCAGTATTTT
>-|TRBJ2-1|TRBV5-1|-
CASSFYSSYNEQFF
TGCGCCAGCAGCTTTTACAGCTCCTACAATGAGCAGTTCTTC
>TRBD1|TRBJ1-4|TRBV7-8|-
CASSLGQGNNEKLFF
TGTGCCAGCAGCCTCGGACAGGGCAATAATGAAAAACTGTTTTTT
>TRBD1|TRBJ1-5|TRBV4-2|-
CASSRGGQGANSNQPQHF
TGTGCCAGCAGCCGGGGGGGACAGGGGGCGAATAGCAATCAGCCCCAGCATTTT
>-|TRBJ1-3|TRBV27|-
CASSLSGSGNTIYF
TGTGCCAGCAGTTTATCAGGGAGTGGAAACACCATATATTTT
>TRBD1|TRBJ1-6|TRBV11-2|-
CASSLEGQQNSPLHF
TGTGCCAGCAGCTTAGAGGGACAGCAAAATTCACCCCTCCACTTT
>-|TRBJ2-5|TRBV6-6|-
CASRVGQTMEETQYF
TGTGCCAGCAGAGTTGGACAGACTATGGAAGAGACCCAGTACTTC
>TRBD2|TRBJ2-7|TRBV6-5|once
CASSTTSGESYEQYF
TGTGCCAGCAGTACGACTAGCGGGGAATCCTACGAGCAGTACTTC
>TRBD1|TRBJ1-4|TRBV5-6|-
CASSFGDRGQSNEKLFF
TGTGCCAGCAGCTTCGGTGACAGGGGGCAAAGTAATGAAAAACTGTTTTTT
>-|TRBJ2-7|TRBV6-1|-
CASSTGTGSYEQYF
TGTGCCAGCAGTACCGGGACGGGATCCTACGAGCAGTACTTC
>-|TRBJ2-7|TRBV28|-
CASKRDWNSYEQYF
TGTGCCAGCAAGAGGGACTGGAACTCCTACGAGCAGTACTTC
>-|TRBJ1-5|TRBV14|-
CASKRPNSNQPQHF
TGTGCCAGCAAAAGACCTAATAGCAATCAGCCCCAGCATTTT
>TRBD2|TRBJ2-1|TRBV27|-
CASSLSASGRGNEQFF
TGTGCCAGCAGTTTATCTGCGAGCGGGAGAGGGAATGAGCAGTTCTTC
>-|TRBJ2-6|TRBV6-6|-
CASRDTTGANVLTF
TGTGCCAGCAGGGATACCACTGGGGCCAACGTCCTGACTTTC
>-|TRBJ2-3|TRBV7-2|-
CASSYGALPKPDTQYF
TGTGCCAGCAGCTACGGGGCCCTCCCCAAACCAGATACGCAGTATTTT
>TRBD1|TRBJ1-5|TRBV19|-
CASSIGGQLSQPQHF
TGTGCCAGTAGTATAGGGGGACAGTTAAGTCAGCCCCAGCATTTT
>TRBD1|TRBJ2-5|TRBV5-4|-
CASSPRTGGGETQYF
TGTGCCAGCAGCCCTCGAACAGGGGGTGGGGAGACCCAGTACTTC
>-|TRBJ1-1|TRBV18|-
CASSTVMNTEAFF
TGTGCCAGCTCAACAGTCATGAACACTGAAGCTTTCTTT
>-|TRBJ2-2|TRBV9|-
CASSPPVDSRGGELFF
TGTGCCAGCAGCCCCCCGGTGGACAGTAGGGGCGGGGAGCTGTTTTTT
>-|TRBJ1-5|TRBV7-2|-
CASSPGAGVSQPQHF
TGTGCCAGCAGCCCTGGGGCAGGGGTAAGTCAGCCCCAGCATTTT
>-|TRBJ1-1|TRBV13|-
CASSLESRVVNTEAFF
TGTGCCAGCAGCTTAGAATCCAGGGTTGTGAACACTGAAGCTTTCTTT
>-|TRBJ2-7|TRBV10-1|-
CASSAYEQYF
TGCGCCAGCAGTGCCTACGAGCAGTACTTC
>-|TRBJ1-2|TRBV30|few
CAWKGKGKVYGYTF
TGTGCCTGGAAAGGAAAGGGGAAGGTCTATGGCTACACCTTC
>-|TRBJ1-6|TRBV19|-
CASKRGDYNSPLHF
TGTGCCAGTAAGAGGGGAGACTATAATTCACCCCTCCACTTT
>-|TRBJ1-2|TRBV7-9|-
CASSQDRIPF
TGTGCCAGCAGCCAGGACCGCATTCCCTTC
>-|TRBJ1-1|TRBV5-1|-
CASSSSRGYTEAFF
TGCGCCAGCAGCTCGAGTCGGGGGTACACTGAAGCTTTCTTT
>-|TRBJ1-2|TRBV5-8|-
CASSPGAGYYGYTF
TGTGCCAGCAGCCCCGGGGCCGGCTACTATGGCTACACCTTC